These 17 T cell receptor beta chains were all obtained from the same sample, sequenced in a study of early T cells in non-severe SARS-CoV-2 infection. One entry per CDR3 protein results from TCRdb running MiXCR on the 5' RACE reads. This sample has some 77,000 distinct CDR3 sequences, with around a tenth found just once. The specimen was whole blood. The receptors were sampled from an adult who was a healthcare worker with PCR-confirmed SARS-CoV-2 infection or an uninfected control (not recorded which).

This clonotype has more than one count but fewer than ten. The V call is TRBV28, the J call TRBJ1-1, with no clear D. Germline CDR1 reads MDHEN; CDR2 reads SYDVKM. The CDR3 runs to 13 residues. The V end lost 3 bases, the J end lost 0 bases, and 5 bases lay between the germline ends. The CDR3 loop reads CASSFSLNTEAFF. The CDR3 nucleotides are TGTGCCAGCAGTTTCTCCCTGAACACTGAAGCTTTCTTT.

In this sample, this clonotype turned up many times. The J gene is TRBJ2-2, the V gene TRBV3-1, with a tentative D call TRBD1 (5 bases). In germline, CDR1 is LGHDT, CDR2 YNNKEL (reference sequence). CDR3 size: 18 residues. The V end lost 0 bases, the J end lost 7 bases, and 21 bases lay between the germline ends. CDR3 sequence reads: CASSQEHKGQVVHGELFF. The CDR3 bases are TGTGCCAGCAGCCAAGAACATAAGGGGCAAGTGGTGCACGGGGAGCTGTTTTTT.

This clonotype has only a few counts. The V call is TRBV2, the J call TRBJ2-2; TRBD2 matches at 7 bases. The ends lost 4 bases at V and 2 bases at J; junction bases unmatched: 7. Per germline, CDR1 SNHLY and CDR2 FYNNEI. CDR3 length equals 16 residues. The CDR3 sequence: CASSGPSGVNTGELFF. CDR3 in DNA: TGTGCCAGCAGTGGCCCCAGCGGGGTCAACACCGGGGAGCTGTTTTTT.

This clonotype was counted many times. The chain combines TRBV18 with TRBJ2-7; 8 nucleotides align to TRBD2. CDR3 length: 16 amino acids. With V trimmed by 1 base and J by 2 bases, 7 bases remained unmatched. Germline V CDR1 and CDR2: KGHSH, LQKENI. This CDR3 is CASSPRSGRAAYEQYF. DNA for the CDR3: TGTGCCAGCTCACCACGTTCCGGGAGGGCTGCCTACGAGCAGTACTTC.

This clonotype was counted a few times. V and J are TRBV10-3 and TRBJ2-1; 12 nucleotides match TRBD2. V lost 7 bases and J lost 5; bases outside the gene matches: 9. The CDR3 is 16 residues long. Germline assignment: CDR1 ENHRY and CDR2 SYGVKD. DNA of the CDR3: TGTGCCATCACCTCAGGACTAGCGGGACCGAACAATGAGCAGTTCTTC. This codes for CAITSGLAGPNNEQFF.

This clonotype was found a few times. This chain links TRBV14 with TRBJ1-2, with D perhaps matching TRBD1 (5 bases). The CDR3 length is 12 residues. Trimming pared 8 bases from V and 7 bases from J, leaving 14 bases between. Germline loops: CDR1 SGHDN, CDR2 FVKESK. CDR3 protein: CASPRVWRGYTF. CDR3 nucleotides: TGTGCCAGCCCCAGGGTGTGGCGTGGCTACACCTTC.

This clonotype was seen ten or more times. The chain is built from TRBV30 and TRBJ2-4; D remains unclear. This CDR3 spans 12 amino acids. Germline V gene sequence: CDR1 GTSNPN, CDR2 SVGIG (reference sequence). V lost 0 bases to trimming and J lost 8 bases, with 8 bases between them. The CDR3 sequence is CAWSVGRDIQYF. The CDR3 DNA is TGTGCCTGGAGTGTAGGTCGGGACATTCAGTACTTC.

The CDR3 coding sequence is TGTGCCAGCAGCTCTGACAGGGACGGTGAGCAGTTCTTC. Amino acid sequence: CASSSDRDGEQFF. The chain has TRBV7-7 and TRBJ2-1; the match to TRBD1 covers 7 bases. The CDR3 is 13 amino acids. V shed 4 bases, J shed 9 bases, and the junction held 6 bases outside the gene matches. Germline V gene sequence: CDR1 SSHAT, CDR2 FNYEAQ (reference sequence). The full variable domain, rest sourced from reference TRBV7-7 and TRBJ2-1, is GAGVSQSPRYKVTKRGQDVTLRCDPISSHATLYWYQQALGQGPEFLTYFNYEAQPDKSGLPSDRFSAERPEGSISTLTIQRTEQRDSAMYRCASSSDRDGEQFFGPGTRLTVL.

This clonotype has a count of ten or more. CDR3 sequence (DNA): TGCGCCAGCAGCGATCCCCCGGGGACTTTCCAAGAGACCCAGTACTTC. Translating it yields CASSDPPGTFQETQYF. This chain connects TRBV5-1 to TRBJ2-5, with D possibly TRBD2 on 6 matching bases. V was clipped by 4 bases and J by 1 base, with 17 bases between them. Germline V gene sequence: CDR1 SGHRS, CDR2 YFSETQ. CDR3 length equals 16 residues.

This clonotype was found many times. The chain combines TRBV6-5 with TRBJ1-6; 7 positions agree with TRBD1. Per germline, CDR1 MNHEY and CDR2 SVGAGI. CDR3 length equals 14 residues. After removal of 3 bases from V and 11 bases from J, the junction contained 7 bases not matched to a gene. The CDR3 bases are TGTGCCAGCAGTTATCGGACAGGAGAGACACCCCTCCACTTT. As protein: CASSYRTGETPLHF.

This clonotype appeared many times. The chain links TRBV6-4 to TRBJ2-1; 7 bases fit TRBD2. Germline values: CDR1 MRHNA, CDR2 SNTAGT. The CDR3 runs 15 residues. V shed 0 bases and J 8 bases; nucleotides not matched to a gene: 7. CDR3 in DNA: TGTGCCAGCAGTGACTCTACCGGGGGGTCCGATGAGCAGTTCTTC. Translating gives CASSDSTGGSDEQFF.

The J gene is TRBJ1-2, the V gene TRBV3-1, with D hard to call. The length of the CDR3 is 13 residues. Germline V gives CDR1 LGHDT, CDR2 YNNKEL (reference sequence). Deletions cut 2 bases from V and 4 bases from J, with 8 bases between. CDR3 in DNA: TGTGCCAGCAGCCAAACGGTCAGCTATGGCTACACCTTC. Its translation is CASSQTVSYGYTF.

The rearrangement uses TRBV29-1 and TRBJ2-1, with 12 bases that match TRBD2. J gave up 0 bases and V 3 bases, and 27 bases lay outside the gene matches. This CDR3 is 24 amino acids long. Germline V gene data show CDR1 as SQVTM and CDR2 as ANQGSEA. CDR3 amino acids: CSVDIIPSPRRLAGVVSSYNEQFF. CDR3 bases: TGCAGCGTTGATATTATTCCCTCCCCCAGGAGACTAGCGGGAGTCGTTAGCTCCTACAATGAGCAGTTCTTC.

This chain connects TRBV20-1 to TRBJ2-2; D perhaps matches TRBD2 (7 bases). This CDR3 has 15 residues. V dropped 3 bases and J dropped 4 bases, with 15 bases sitting between them. Germline CDR1 and CDR2: DFQATT and SNEGSKA (reference sequence). The CDR3 sequence: CSASGGGSPTGELFF. The CDR3 DNA reads as TGCAGTGCTAGTGGGGGGGGCTCTCCCACCGGGGAGCTGTTTTTT.

This clonotype was observed a few times. The J gene is TRBJ2-4, the V gene TRBV21-1. TRBV21-1 is reported as a pseudogene. The CDR3 length is 15 residues. The CDR3 spells CASSKVRLAKNIQYF. The CDR3 nucleotides are TGTGCCAGCAGCAAAGTCAGGCTGGCCAAAAACATTCAGTACTTC.

The J gene is TRBJ2-7, the V gene TRBV20-1; weak D call: TRBD1 (5 bases). Germline CDR1 reads DFQATT; CDR2 reads SNEGSKA (reference sequence). This CDR3 region has 14 residues. The V and J ends lost 6 bases and 1 base respectively, with 16 bases between them. The CDR3 sequence: CSAQTDSNSYEQYF. The CDR3, as DNA: TGCAGTGCACAGACAGATTCGAATTCCTACGAGCAGTACTTC.

This clonotype was detected ten times or more. V is TRBV3-1 and J is TRBJ2-1, with TRBD2 matching over 13 bases. CDR1 is LGHDT and CDR2 is YNNKEL in the germline V gene (reference sequence). The CDR3 sequence is 16 residues long. The V segment lost 4 bases and the J segment 7 bases; nucleotides outside the gene matches: 7. CDR3 sequence (DNA): TGTGCCAGCAGCCCATATACGACTAGCGGGAGGAATGAGCAGTTCTTC. Residues: CASSPYTTSGRNEQFF.